A single sample gave rise to the 21 T cell receptor beta chains below, sequenced in a study of blood T cell repertoires in COVID-19. Repertoires were generated with immunoSEQ multiplex PCR, while TCRdb's copy carries only in-frame clones and drops some. Among roughly 78,000 clones listed, around nine tenths were seen once. Sequenced input: peripheral blood. The receptor set was obtained from a man aged 55 to 69 with acute or convalescent COVID-19.

The V and J genes are TRBV6-4 and TRBJ2-1, with D possibly matching TRBD2 (6 bases). Germline lookup yields CDR1 MRHNA and CDR2 SNTAGT. The CDR3 is made up of 13 amino acids. Trimming cost V 4 bases and J 6 bases, with 10 bases left between them. The CDR3 loop is CASSGASANEQFF. The CDR3, as DNA: TGTGCCAGCAGTGGGGCTAGCGCCAATGAGCAGTTCTTC.

The chain recombines TRBV7-2 with TRBJ2-3, with 7 bases fitting TRBD1. From germline, CDR1 is SGHTA and CDR2 FQGNSA. The CDR3 consists of 16 residues. Trimming took 5 bases from V and 0 from J; bases not matched to a gene: 8. This CDR3 reads CASSRRQGSSTDTQYF. The CDR3 DNA reads as TGTGCCAGCAGCCGCCGACAGGGCAGTAGCACAGATACGCAGTATTTT.

V usage is TRBV10-3 and J usage is TRBJ2-1; D is unresolved. This CDR3 contains 14 residues. Germline V CDR1 and CDR2: ENHRY, SYGVKD. V shed 4 bases and J shed 4 bases, with 11 bases lying between them. The CDR3 reads CAISAAEPYNEQFF. The DNA of the CDR3 is TGTGCCATCAGTGCCGCGGAGCCATACAATGAGCAGTTCTTC.

V is TRBV4-1 and J is TRBJ1-4, with D unresolved. Trimming removed 1 base from V and 16 bases from J, with 16 bases in between. The germline V gene encodes CDR1 MGHRA and CDR2 YSYEKL. The CDR3 sequence is 13 residues long. CDR3 sequence: CASSQVLYEKWFF. In nucleotides, the CDR3 is TGCGCCAGCAGCCAAGTCCTATACGAAAAATGGTTTTTT.

The chain recombines TRBV9 with TRBJ1-2, with D perhaps TRBD1 (6 bases). The germline V gene encodes CDR1 SGDLS and CDR2 YYNGEE. The CDR3 spans 12 residues. The V and J ends lost 4 bases and 6 bases respectively, with 10 bases between them. In DNA, the CDR3 is TGTGCCAGCAGCACAAGGACAGATGGCTACACCTTC. Encoded protein: CASSTRTDGYTF.

The count of this clone is one. The chain joins TRBV10-2 to TRBJ2-1; 7 nucleotides align to TRBD2. The CDR3 totals 14 residues. V gave up 6 bases and J gave up 5 bases; unmatched junction bases: 7. The germline gives CDR1 WSHSY, CDR2 SAAADI. The CDR3 region is CASRPGLQHNEQFF. The DNA for the CDR3 is TGCGCCAGCAGGCCGGGACTACAACACAATGAGCAGTTCTTC.

The CDR3 spells CASSLARMGLGYEQYF. The CDR3 DNA reads as TGTGCCAGCAGCTTAGCCCGAATGGGACTGGGCTACGAGCAGTACTTC. The V call is TRBV7-8, the J call TRBJ2-7; TRBD2 might be the D (6 bases). The length of the CDR3 is 16 residues. Trimming took 0 bases from V and 3 from J, leaving 15 bases between them. Germline V gene sequence: CDR1 SGHVS, CDR2 FQNEAQ.

The rearrangement uses TRBV5-1 and TRBJ1-1; TRBD1 agrees at 9 bases. J was trimmed by 0 bases and V by 3 bases; bases with no gene match: 3. This CDR3 comprises 15 residues. Germline CDR1 reads SGHRS; CDR2 reads YFSETQ. The DNA for the CDR3 is TGCGCCAGCAGCTCTGGACAGGGGCTGAACACTGAAGCTTTCTTT. Protein product: CASSSGQGLNTEAFF.

This clone was seen only once. The rearrangement uses TRBV6-5 and TRBJ2-1; 8 nucleotides match TRBD2. This CDR3 contains 14 residues. V lost 7 bases to trimming and J lost 0 bases; unmatched junction nucleotides: 2. Per germline, CDR1 MNHEY and CDR2 SVGAGI. The DNA of the CDR3 is TGTGCCAGCACGGGGGGGAGCTCCTACAATGAGCAGTTCTTC. This translates into CASTGGSSYNEQFF.

The chain couples TRBV18 to TRBJ2-7, with TRBD2 as a possible D gene (6 bases). Trimming left V 0 bases short and J 0 bases short, with 9 bases between. The germline V gene has CDR1 KGHSH and CDR2 LQKENI. This CDR3 has 15 residues. The CDR3 DNA reads as TGTGCCAGCTCACCACCGGCCGGGAGCTCCTACGAGCAGTACTTC. The encoded protein is CASSPPAGSSYEQYF.

V usage is TRBV4-1 and J usage is TRBJ2-2; perhaps TRBD2 as D (6 bases). CDR3 size: 17 residues. Trimming left V 0 bases short and J 0 bases short, with 11 bases between. Germline CDR1 and CDR2: MGHRA and YSYEKL. The CDR3 reads CASSQDLRGANTGELFF. CDR3 bases: TGCGCCAGCAGCCAAGATCTGCGCGGGGCGAACACCGGGGAGCTGTTTTTT.

This clone was detected only once. The chain has TRBV19 and TRBJ1-2; D is ambiguous. Germline CDR1 and CDR2: LNHDA and SQIVND (reference sequence). The CDR3 sequence is 13 residues long. Trimming took off 5 bases at V and 4 bases at J, with 11 bases between the two ends. DNA of the CDR3: TGTGCCAGTAGTCCGACGGGGTTCTATGGCTACACCTTC. Its translation: CASSPTGFYGYTF.

This clone was observed a single time. The rearrangement uses TRBV29-1 and TRBJ2-7; 7 bases map to TRBD1. The V segment lost 7 bases and the J segment 2 bases; nucleotides outside the gene matches: 11. The CDR3 has 14 residues. Per germline, CDR1 SQVTM and CDR2 ANQGSEA. CDR3 nucleotide sequence: TGCAGCGCCTCGGACAGGAGACAAACCTACGAGCAGTACTTC. It is translated as CSASDRRQTYEQYF.

J is TRBJ2-7 and V is TRBV11-2, with D possibly being TRBD1 (5 bases). CDR1 SGHAT and CDR2 FQNNGV come from the germline V gene. V lost 2 bases to trimming and J lost 3 bases, with 11 bases between them. CDR3 length: 14 amino acids. The CDR3 spells CASSLRSRVYEQYF. CDR3 sequence (DNA): TGTGCCAGCAGCTTACGGAGCAGGGTCTACGAGCAGTACTTC.

The J gene is TRBJ2-3, the V gene TRBV10-3; 8 bases fit TRBD2. CDR3 size: 16 residues. Unmatched junction bases numbered 9, after V lost 2 bases and J lost 5 bases. Germline values: CDR1 ENHRY, CDR2 SYGVKD. The CDR3 DNA reads as TGTGCCATCAGTGAGCCCCCGGGACTAGTAAGAGATACGCAGTATTTT. Translation gives CAISEPPGLVRDTQYF.

This sequence joins TRBV9 and TRBJ2-7; D possibly corresponds to TRBD2 (7 bases). Germline lookup yields CDR1 SGDLS and CDR2 YYNGEE. Trimming stripped 2 bases from V and 7 bases from J, with 13 bases between. There are 13 residues in the CDR3. In nucleotides, the CDR3 is TGTGCCAGCAGCGTGCAGGGGAGGGAAGAGCAGTACTTC. Amino acid sequence: CASSVQGREEQYF.

This chain links TRBV5-1 with TRBJ1-1; 12 bases fit TRBD1. CDR1 SGHRS and CDR2 YFSETQ come from the germline V gene. The length of the CDR3 is 16 residues. Germline trimming cut 2 bases from V and 4 bases from J; bases unmatched to any gene: 6. The CDR3 spells CASSFHRDRGPTEAFF. The CDR3 region has the DNA TGCGCCAGCAGCTTTCACCGGGACAGGGGGCCCACTGAAGCTTTCTTT.

The chain employs TRBV18 and TRBJ2-2; no definite D call. Germline V lookup: CDR1 KGHSH, CDR2 LQKENI. Deletions cut 2 bases from V and 0 bases from J, with 10 bases between. The CDR3 totals 16 residues. This chain's CDR3 is CASSPSGGANTGELFF. The CDR3 nucleotides read TGTGCCAGCTCACCATCCGGCGGAGCGAACACCGGGGAGCTGTTTTTT.

This rearrangement joins TRBV7-3 to TRBJ1-1; 8 nucleotides line up with TRBD1. Trimming at V came to 4 bases and at J to 5 bases, leaving 6 bases not matched to a gene. CDR3 length: 14 amino acids. The germline V gene encodes CDR1 SGHTA and CDR2 FQGTGA. CDR3 region: CASSSRGPGTEAFF. The CDR3 coding sequence is TGTGCCAGCAGCTCCAGGGGGCCTGGGACTGAAGCTTTCTTT.

The chain has TRBV5-1 and TRBJ2-5; D unclear. Per germline, CDR1 SGHRS and CDR2 YFSETQ. V was pared by 4 bases and J by 1 base, with 5 bases between. The CDR3 is 12 residues long. CDR3 DNA sequence: TGCGCCAGCAGCGAGGTCCAAGAGACCCAGTACTTC. Translating it yields CASSEVQETQYF. Drawing the rest from reference TRBV5-1 and TRBJ2-5, the complete variable domain is KAGVTQTPRYLIKTRGQQVTLSCSPISGHRSVSWYQQTPGQGLQFLFEYFSETQRNKGNFPGRFSGRQFSNSRSEMNVSTLELGDSALYLCASSEVQETQYFGPGTRLLVL.

The V call is TRBV5-6, the J call TRBJ2-7, with 12 bases identical to TRBD2. J was trimmed by 3 bases and V by 0 bases; bases with no gene match: 13. Per the germline V gene, CDR1 is SGHDT and CDR2 is YYEEEE. The CDR3 length is 19 residues. This CDR3 reads CASSLVPNLLAGGFYEQYF. In DNA form, the CDR3 reads TGTGCCAGCAGCTTGGTCCCGAATCTCCTAGCGGGGGGGTTCTACGAGCAGTACTTC. Combining the CDR3 with reference TRBV5-6 and TRBJ2-7 gives the whole variable domain DAGVTQSPTHLIKTRGQQVTLRCSPKSGHDTVSWYQQALGQGPQFIFQYYEEEERQRGNFPDRFSGHQFPNYSSELNVNALLLGDSALYLCASSLVPNLLAGGFYEQYFGPGTRLTVT.